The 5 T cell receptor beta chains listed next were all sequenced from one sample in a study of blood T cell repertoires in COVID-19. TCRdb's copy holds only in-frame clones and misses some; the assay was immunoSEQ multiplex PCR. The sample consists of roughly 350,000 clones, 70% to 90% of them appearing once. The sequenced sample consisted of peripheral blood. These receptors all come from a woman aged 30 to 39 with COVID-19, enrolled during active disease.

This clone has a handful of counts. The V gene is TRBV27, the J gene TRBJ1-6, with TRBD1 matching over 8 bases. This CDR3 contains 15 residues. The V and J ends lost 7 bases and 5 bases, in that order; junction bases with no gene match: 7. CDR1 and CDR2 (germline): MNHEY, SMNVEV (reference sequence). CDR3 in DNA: TGTGCCAGCAACGACAGGGGCGCCCATAATTCACCCCTCCACTTT. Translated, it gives CASNDRGAHNSPLHF.

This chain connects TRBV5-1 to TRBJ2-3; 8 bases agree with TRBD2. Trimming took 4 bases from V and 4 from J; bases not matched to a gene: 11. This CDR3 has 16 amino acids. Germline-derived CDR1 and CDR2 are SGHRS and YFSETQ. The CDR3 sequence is CASSGRGSGISDTQYF. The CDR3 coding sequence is TGCGCCAGCAGCGGCCGGGGTAGCGGGATATCAGATACGCAGTATTTT.

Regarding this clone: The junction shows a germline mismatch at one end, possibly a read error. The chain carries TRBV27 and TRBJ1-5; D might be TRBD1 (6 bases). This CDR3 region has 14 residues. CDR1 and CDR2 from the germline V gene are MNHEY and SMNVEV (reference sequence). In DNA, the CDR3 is TGTGCCAGCGCCCATCAGGGGCCTAATCAGTCCCAGCATTTT. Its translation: CASAHQGPNQSQHF.

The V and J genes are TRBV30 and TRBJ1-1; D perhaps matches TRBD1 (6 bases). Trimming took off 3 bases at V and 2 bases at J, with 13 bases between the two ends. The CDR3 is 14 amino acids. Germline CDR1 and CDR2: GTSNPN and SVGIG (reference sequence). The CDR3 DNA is TGTGCCTGGAGGATCGGACAGCTTAACACTGAAGCTTTCTTT. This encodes CAWRIGQLNTEAFF.

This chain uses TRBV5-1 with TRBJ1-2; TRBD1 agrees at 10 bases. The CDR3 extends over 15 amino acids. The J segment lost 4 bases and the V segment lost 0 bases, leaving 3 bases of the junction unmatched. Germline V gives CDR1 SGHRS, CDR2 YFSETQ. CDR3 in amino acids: CASSLGTGGVYGYTF. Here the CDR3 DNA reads TGCGCCAGCAGCTTGGGGACAGGGGGTGTCTATGGCTACACCTTC.